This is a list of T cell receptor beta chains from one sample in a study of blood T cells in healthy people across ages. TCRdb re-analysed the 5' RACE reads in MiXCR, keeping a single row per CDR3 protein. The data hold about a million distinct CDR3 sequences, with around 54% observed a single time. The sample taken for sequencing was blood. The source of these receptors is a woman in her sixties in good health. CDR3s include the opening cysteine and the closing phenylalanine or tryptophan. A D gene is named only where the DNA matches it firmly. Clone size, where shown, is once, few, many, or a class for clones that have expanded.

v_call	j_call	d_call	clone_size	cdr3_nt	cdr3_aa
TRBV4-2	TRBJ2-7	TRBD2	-	TGTGCCAGCAGCCACGGACTAGCGGTATCCTACGAGCAGTACTTC	CASSHGLAVSYEQYF
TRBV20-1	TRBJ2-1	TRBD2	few	TGCAGTGCTAGTCTAGCTAGCGGGAGAATTTTGGGTGAGCAGTTCTTC	CSASLASGRILGEQFF
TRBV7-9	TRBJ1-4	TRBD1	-	TGTGCCAGCAGCTGGAGGACAGGGGATAATGAAAAACTGTTTTTT	CASSWRTGDNEKLFF
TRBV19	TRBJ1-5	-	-	TGTGCCAGTAGTATATTGGGAGACCAGCCCCAGCATTTT	CASSILGDQPQHF
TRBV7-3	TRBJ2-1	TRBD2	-	TGTGCCAGCAGCTTAACGGAGGGAGGGTGGCAGTTCTTC	CASSLTEGGWQFF
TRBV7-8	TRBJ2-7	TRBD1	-	TGTGCCAGCAGCTATCCGGGACAGGGTATGGACGAGCAGTACTTC	CASSYPGQGMDEQYF
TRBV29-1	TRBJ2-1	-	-	TGCAGCGCTGAACTGGCAGGTTATCAGTTCTTC	CSAELAGYQFF
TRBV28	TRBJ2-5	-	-	TGTGCCAGCAGTTTACCCTTCAGGCAAGAGACCCAGTACTTC	CASSLPFRQETQYF
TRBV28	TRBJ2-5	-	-	TGTGCCAGCAGTTCGTTCAGGGAAATAAAGGAGACCCAGTACTTC	CASSSFREIKETQYF
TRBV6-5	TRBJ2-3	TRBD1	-	TGTGCCAGCAGATCTACTACACAGGGGACCACAGATACGCAGTATTTT	CASRSTTQGTTDTQYF
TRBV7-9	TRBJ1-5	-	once	TGTGCCAGCAGCTTAGGAACTCAGCCCCAGCATTTT	CASSLGTQPQHF
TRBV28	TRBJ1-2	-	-	TGTGCCAGCAGCCTAAGGGGGGTAGTAGGCTATGGCTACACCTTC	CASSLRGVVGYGYTF
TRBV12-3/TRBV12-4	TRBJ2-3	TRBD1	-	TGTGCCAGCAGTTTTTTAGGGACAGGGTTAGCAGATACGCAGTATTTT	CASSFLGTGLADTQYF
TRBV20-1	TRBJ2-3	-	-	TGCAGTGCTAGGGGGGGGCCCCCAGATACGCAGTATTTT	CSARGGPPDTQYF
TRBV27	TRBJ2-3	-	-	TGTGCCAGCAGTGTCGGACTACTCACAGATACGCAGTATTTT	CASSVGLLTDTQYF
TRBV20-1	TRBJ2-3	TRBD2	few	TGCAGTGCCGCAAAGCGGGAGGGCCTGTATACGCAGTATTTT	CSAAKREGLYTQYF
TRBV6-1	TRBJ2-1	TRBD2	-	TGTGCCAGCAGCCGACTGGGACTAGCGGGAGAATCCTACAATGAGCAGTTCTTC	CASSRLGLAGESYNEQFF
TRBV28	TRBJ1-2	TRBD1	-	TGTGCCAGCAGTTTAGTGCCAGGGGGCCCTTTCTATGGCTACACCTTC	CASSLVPGGPFYGYTF
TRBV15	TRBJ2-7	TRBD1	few	TGTGCCACCAGCAGAGGACAGGGGTTTGCCTACAATGAGCAGTACTTC	CATSRGQGFAYNEQYF
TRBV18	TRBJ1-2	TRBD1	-	TGTGCCAGCTCACAGAGTGAGGGGACAGGTTTTCATGGCTACACCTTC	CASSQSEGTGFHGYTF
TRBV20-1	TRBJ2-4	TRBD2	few	TGCAGTGCCACACTAGCGGGCGTCGTGGGGCAGTACTTC	CSATLAGVVGQYF
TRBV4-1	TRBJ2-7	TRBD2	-	TGCGCCAGCAGCCCTAGCGGGGGCATCTACGAGCAGTACTTC	CASSPSGGIYEQYF
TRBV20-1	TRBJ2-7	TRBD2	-	TGCAGTGCTAGCGTCGGACTAGCGGGAGTTTACGAGCAGTACTTC	CSASVGLAGVYEQYF
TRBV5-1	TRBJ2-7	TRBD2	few	TGCGCCAGCAGCCCAAGGGACTACAACTACGAGCAGTACTTC	CASSPRDYNYEQYF
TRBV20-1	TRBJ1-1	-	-	TGCAGTGCGAGGTCAGGCGTTATGAACACTGAAGCTTTCTTT	CSARSGVMNTEAFF
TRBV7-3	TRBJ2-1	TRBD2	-	TGTGCCAGCAGCTCTAAAACTAGCGGCGGGCGTAATGAGCAGTTCTTC	CASSSKTSGGRNEQFF
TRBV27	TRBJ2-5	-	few	TGTGCCAGTCCGAGGACCCAGTACTTC	CASPRTQYF
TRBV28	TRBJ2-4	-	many	TGTGCCAGCACGGGGACCCAAAACATTCAGTACTTC	CASTGTQNIQYF
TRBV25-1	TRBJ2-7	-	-	TGTGCCAGCAGTGCGGCGGGACGGTTCGAGCAGTACTTC	CASSAAGRFEQYF
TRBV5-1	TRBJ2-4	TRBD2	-	TGCGCCAGCAGCTTGGCCCCTACTAGCGTTAATTCAGCCAAAAACATTCAGTACTTC	CASSLAPTSVNSAKNIQYF
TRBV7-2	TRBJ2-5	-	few	TGTGCCAGCAGCTTAGCCGGGACACAACAAGAGACCCAGTACTTC	CASSLAGTQQETQYF
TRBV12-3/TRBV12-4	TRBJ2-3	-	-	TGTGCCAGCAGCCATGGGGCCGGGGTCACAGATACGCAGTATTTT	CASSHGAGVTDTQYF
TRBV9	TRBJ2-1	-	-	TGTGCCAGCGGTGTAGAGCCCAACTCCTACAATGAGCAGTTCTTC	CASGVEPNSYNEQFF
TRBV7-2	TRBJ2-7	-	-	TGTGCCAGCAGCCGCGGGTCTAGTTCCGGGAGAGTACACGAGCAGTACTTC	CASSRGSSSGRVHEQYF
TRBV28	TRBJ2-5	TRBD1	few	TGTGCCAGCACATTGGACAGGGCCACGGAGACCCAGTACTTC	CASTLDRATETQYF
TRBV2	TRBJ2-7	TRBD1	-	TGTGCCAGCGAGTTGTTTGCTTATTTGGACAGGGGGCGACCGTACGAGCAGTACTTC	CASELFAYLDRGRPYEQYF
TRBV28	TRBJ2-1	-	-	TGTGCCAGCAGTTCCACCACAGGCCGCAAACACAATGAGCAGTTCTTC	CASSSTTGRKHNEQFF
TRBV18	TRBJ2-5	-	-	TGTGCCAGCTCACCACCTGCCGGACCCAGAGGTCGAGAGACCCAGTACTTC	CASSPPAGPRGRETQYF
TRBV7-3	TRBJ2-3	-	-	TGTGCCAGCAGCCCCCGGGACACCCCTAGCACAGATACGCAGTATTTT	CASSPRDTPSTDTQYF
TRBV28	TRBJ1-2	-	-	TGTGCCAGCACCCTGGCCCAGGCTAACTATGGCTACACCTTC	CASTLAQANYGYTF
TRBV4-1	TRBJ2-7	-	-	TGCGCCAGCAGCCCCTCCAGGGGAAGGGTGGGGGAGGCCTACAATGAGCAGTACTTC	CASSPSRGRVGEAYNEQYF
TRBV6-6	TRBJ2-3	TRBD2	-	TGTGCCAGCAGTTACTCGATCCTAGCGGGAGCCGCAGATACGCAGTATTTT	CASSYSILAGAADTQYF
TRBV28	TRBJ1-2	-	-	TGTGCCAGCAGACTACACCGTTTTTTCCGAGGGGGTTACCATGGCTACACCTTC	CASRLHRFFRGGYHGYTF
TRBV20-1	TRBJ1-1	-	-	TGCAGTGCCCAGGAGGTGGGGGGGAGGACTGAAGCTTTCTTT	CSAQEVGGRTEAFF
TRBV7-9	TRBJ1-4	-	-	TGTGCCAGCAGCCCAATTCCTTCCTTCGGCACTAATGAAAAACTGTTTTTT	CASSPIPSFGTNEKLFF
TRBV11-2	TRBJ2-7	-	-	TGTGCCAGCAGCTTTTCCCAAGGGAAACACGAGCAGTACTTC	CASSFSQGKHEQYF